This is a list of T cell receptor beta chains from one sample in a study of Ad26.COV2.S vaccination and SARS-CoV-2 variants. Measured with immunoSEQ multiplex PCR; TCRdb has only the in-frame clones, and not every one. In the table there are about 350,000 clones, 70% to 90% of which are singletons. The sample in question was peripheral blood, obtained in a trial of Ad26.COV2.S vaccine versus placebo. The receptors come from a person between 18 and 59 years old who received the Ad26.COV2.S COVID-19 vaccine or a placebo. The CDR3 runs from the conserved cysteine through the conserved F or W. D genes are given only for firm matches. Size is stated for part of the rows, as once, few or many counts, or as a class when the clone is expanded.

CASSARQAINSPLHF	TGTGCCAGCAGTGCCCGGCAGGCTATCAATTCACCCCTCCACTTT	TRBV25-1	TRBJ1-6	15	.	.
CASSQGVAKYF	TGTGCCAGCAGCCAAGGCGTGGCAAAGTACTTC	TRBV14	TRBJ2-7	11	.	.
CASSFSKQSPAFF	TGTGCCAGCAGTTTTTCTAAACAGAGCCCAGCTTTCTTT	TRBV12-3/TRBV12-4	TRBJ1-1	13	.	.
CASTSGTFYEQYF	TGTGCCAGCACCTCCGGGACATTCTACGAGCAGTACTTC	TRBV12-3/TRBV12-4	TRBJ2-7	13	.	.
CASSIRTGIRGYTF	TGTGCCAGCAGCATAAGGACAGGGATAAGGGGCTACACCTTC	TRBV11-2	TRBJ1-2	14	.	TRBD1
CASSVDSKNNQPQHF	TGTGCCAGCAGCGTCGACAGTAAAAACAATCAGCCCCAGCATTTT	TRBV9	TRBJ1-5	15	few	.
CASSFHAETQYF	TGTGCCAGCAGCTTTCATGCGGAGACCCAGTACTTC	TRBV11-2	TRBJ2-5	12	once	.
CASSLRGGEKLFF	TGTGCCAGTAGTCTCAGGGGAGGAGAAAAACTGTTTTTT	TRBV19	TRBJ1-4	13	.	.
CATSRDSGYTF	TGTGCCACCTCTCGGGATTCTGGCTACACCTTC	TRBV10-3	TRBJ1-2	11	.	.
CASSPGRRDYGYTF	TGTGCCAGCTCACCGGGCCGTCGGGACTATGGCTACACCTTC	TRBV18	TRBJ1-2	14	.	.